A selection of T cell receptor beta chains follows, all from one sample in a study of identical twins' blood T cells. One entry per CDR3 protein results from TCRdb running MiXCR on the 5' RACE reads. The data hold 300,000 to 450,000 distinct CDR3 sequences, with about 28% observed a single time. What was sequenced was PBMCs. These receptors all come from a woman between 18 and 50 years old in good health. The CDR3 runs from the conserved cysteine through the conserved F or W. A D gene is named only where the DNA matches it firmly. Expanded clones get a size class; other rows say once, few or many, or leave the size out.

j_gene: TRBJ1-2; len: 13; d_gene: TRBD1; v_gene: TRBV14; abundance: -; CDR3nt: TGTGCCAGCAGCCAGAACACAGGGGAAGGCTACACCTTC; CDR3aa: CASSQNTGEGYTF
j_gene: TRBJ2-3; len: 14; d_gene: -; v_gene: TRBV7-9; abundance: -; CDR3nt: TGTGCCAGCAGCTCGCGGACTTCACCCGGTACGCAGTATTTT; CDR3aa: CASSSRTSPGTQYF
j_gene: TRBJ2-1; len: 11; d_gene: -; v_gene: TRBV20-1; abundance: -; CDR3nt: TGCAGTGCTAGAGATCGGCGGGAGCAGTTCTTC; CDR3aa: CSARDRREQFF
j_gene: TRBJ2-3; len: 13; d_gene: -; v_gene: TRBV12-3/TRBV12-4; abundance: -; CDR3nt: TGTGCCAGCAGTTTGCTGCGGGGAGATACGCAGTATTTT; CDR3aa: CASSLLRGDTQYF
j_gene: TRBJ1-3; len: 15; d_gene: -; v_gene: TRBV29-1; abundance: many; CDR3nt: TGCAGCGTTTGGGATCAGGGCCTCTCTGGAAACACCATATATTTT; CDR3aa: CSVWDQGLSGNTIYF
j_gene: TRBJ2-1; len: 14; d_gene: TRBD1; v_gene: TRBV20-1; abundance: -; CDR3nt: TGCAGTCCGACTCGGACAGGGGGCTACAATGAGCAGTTCTTC; CDR3aa: CSPTRTGGYNEQFF
j_gene: TRBJ2-1; len: 15; d_gene: -; v_gene: TRBV10-3; abundance: few; CDR3nt: TGTGCCATCAGTTCTAGCGCAAGCTCCTACAATGAGCAGTTCTTC; CDR3aa: CAISSSASSYNEQFF
j_gene: TRBJ2-2; len: 14; d_gene: TRBD1; v_gene: TRBV29-1; abundance: many; CDR3nt: TGCAGCTCTTGGACAGGGGGCAACACCGGGGAGCTGTTTTTT; CDR3aa: CSSWTGGNTGELFF
j_gene: TRBJ1-1; len: 15; d_gene: -; v_gene: TRBV7-2; abundance: -; CDR3nt: TGTGCCAGCAGCTTAGGCCAGGCCGCCGTCACTGAAGCTTTCTTT; CDR3aa: CASSLGQAAVTEAFF
j_gene: TRBJ2-3; len: 16; d_gene: TRBD2; v_gene: TRBV10-3; abundance: -; CDR3nt: TGTGCCATCAGTGATATTCAGCGGGGGAGGGAGAATACGCAGTATTTT; CDR3aa: CAISDIQRGRENTQYF
j_gene: TRBJ1-1; len: 11; d_gene: -; v_gene: TRBV29-1; abundance: few; CDR3nt: TGCAGCGTTGAAGAAGGGACTGAAGCTTTCTTT; CDR3aa: CSVEEGTEAFF
j_gene: TRBJ2-2; len: 13; d_gene: -; v_gene: TRBV6-4; abundance: -; CDR3nt: TGTGCCAGCAGTGACTCGGTAACCGGGGAGCTGTTTTTT; CDR3aa: CASSDSVTGELFF
j_gene: TRBJ1-1; len: 13; d_gene: -; v_gene: TRBV29-1; abundance: few; CDR3nt: TGCAGCGTTGAAACCACGGAAGGGACGGGCGCTTTCTTT; CDR3aa: CSVETTEGTGAFF
j_gene: TRBJ2-7; len: 14; d_gene: TRBD1; v_gene: TRBV11-2; abundance: -; CDR3nt: TGTGCCAGCAAGCTCCGGGACAGGGCCCACGAGCAGTACTTC; CDR3aa: CASKLRDRAHEQYF
j_gene: TRBJ2-1; len: 13; d_gene: -; v_gene: TRBV5-6; abundance: few; CDR3nt: TGTGCCAGCAGCCTCGGGCATCCCCATGAGCAGTTCTTC; CDR3aa: CASSLGHPHEQFF
j_gene: TRBJ2-1; len: 12; d_gene: -; v_gene: TRBV29-1; abundance: few; CDR3nt: TGCAGCGTTGAAAGGGGATTCAATGAGCAGTTCTTC; CDR3aa: CSVERGFNEQFF
j_gene: TRBJ1-4; len: 14; d_gene: TRBD1; v_gene: TRBV14; abundance: many; CDR3nt: TGTGCCAGCAGCCAGTACAGGGGAGTTGAAAAACTGTTTTTT; CDR3aa: CASSQYRGVEKLFF
j_gene: TRBJ1-1; len: 14; d_gene: -; v_gene: TRBV3-1; abundance: -; CDR3nt: TGTGCCAGCAGCCAAGAACAAATTCACACTGAAGCTTTCTTT; CDR3aa: CASSQEQIHTEAFF
j_gene: TRBJ1-3; len: 14; d_gene: -; v_gene: TRBV18; abundance: -; CDR3nt: TGTGCCGGCCGCAAATCCGTCTCTGGAAACACCATATATTTT; CDR3aa: CAGRKSVSGNTIYF
j_gene: TRBJ2-7; len: 13; d_gene: -; v_gene: TRBV20-1; abundance: -; CDR3nt: TGCAGTGCGCGGAGTATGCTATCCTACGAGCAGTACTTC; CDR3aa: CSARSMLSYEQYF